This T cell receptor beta chain was captured by sequencing in a study of T cell responses to AZD1222 COVID-19 vaccine (dated by TCRdb to about 2021). Regarding the research as a whole: TCR sequencing covered roughly 230 trial participants: 207 given two doses of AZD1222 and 26 given two doses of MenACWY control vaccine. Trial participants were enrolled by age into 18-55, 56-69 and 70-plus year subgroups, with roughly 160, 29 and 62 TCR-sequenced participants respectively. Results and caveats for the whole study, not just this receptor: Most participants were white British and females outnumbered males, and the authors suggested that clonal diversity may have been underestimated. Conclusions about previously exposed vaccinees are limited because only five or six AZD1222 recipients were SARS-CoV-2 seropositive at baseline. The 56-69-year group was small, and its depth increase did not reach significance, likely because of low power. Spike-specific TCR breadth and depth rose significantly after two AZD1222 doses compared with day 0 and with MenACWY recipients. Epitopes outside the regions mutated in the B.1.351 and B.1.1.7 variants were reportedly recognized by nearly half of the unique spike-specific TCRs. Vaccine-associated CD4 TCRs spanned the whole spike protein, with dominant responses in regions 160-218 and 743-854. No day 14 peak-response samples were available, so repertoires were characterized only after the peak T cell response.

The CDR3 regions of human TCRbeta chains were analyzed by immunosequencing. Per the original workflow: Repertoire TCRs were checked for matches against a reference library of SARS-CoV-2-specific TCRs that had been generated using the MIRA antigen-specificity platform. Breadth was defined as the fraction of unique TCRs that were SARS-CoV-2-associated. Depth was defined as the fraction of total T cells that were SARS-CoV-2-associated. Using the MIRA data, every spike-specific TCR was mapped to the spike region that the TCR reacted to and assigned to either a CD4 or a CD8 class. Log10-transformed breadth and depth values were compared by one-way ANOVA with Sidak's multiple comparisons tests. This immuneACCESS table, as held by TCRdb, lists in-frame sequences with V and J called but not all clones. Of the missing ones, under half trace to an unresolved V gene in checked studies; the others have no known cause. V, J and clone size were drawn from that table, and D and trimming were deduced from the DNA. For this sample the table gives roughly 150,000 clones, of which about nine tenths were detected only once. The top ten clones comprise 2.5% to 4% of the sample.

Turning to this clone: The specificity of this receptor is unknown. Base quality data are lacking; no much larger clone is found one base away.

What this sample's time point label stands for: about 28 days (+/-7) after the second vaccine dose. AZD1222 recipients given second doses at about 4 weeks or at about 12 weeks were pooled, since spike-specific TCR depth and breadth were not found to differ between the two schedules. Vaccinee samples came from UK trials COV001 and COV002, including a single-blind randomized controlled phase 2/3 trial of AZD1222 (ChAdOx1 nCoV-19) in healthy adults. Trial participant PBMC samples were collected at day 0 and day 28 after the second dose for TCRbeta chain sequencing. Spanning cysteine to phenylalanine, the CDR3 consists of 14 amino acids. Only CDR3 DNA remains: 42 bases, in frame from the first base. The germline V gene sets CDR1 to MDHEN and CDR2 to SYDVKM. Trimming costs V 2 bases and J 7 bases, and their ends lie 12 bases apart.

The rearranged chain carries TRBV28 and TRBJ1-5, with no D gene named confidently. Sequenced material: peripheral blood, taken 28 days after the second AZD1222 dose. The source of this sequence is an adult who received the AZD1222 COVID-19 vaccine. In nucleotide form, the sequence is TGTGCCAGCAGTTTAATTAATAGTGCCCAGCCCCAGCATTTT. Its protein product is CASSLINSAQPQHF.